This paragraph covers one T cell receptor beta chain sequence. Its target is not known. The data stem from a study of T cells in Graves' hyperthyroidism and ophthalmopathy. Whole-study findings and limits: The blood repertoire included most of the expanded thyroid clonotypes above 0.001.

The CDR3 has 14 amino acids. The germline V gene has CDR1 MNHNS and CDR2 SASEGT. V was pared by 8 bases and J by 6 bases, with 14 bases between. Template material for amplifying TCR beta CDR3 regions consisted of RNA transcripts. Carried out on the TCR CDR3, a first-round RT-PCR used the HTBI primer set. MiXCR was run by TCRdb on the multiplex PCR reads, yielding one entry per CDR3 protein. Of fewer than 900,000 distinct CDR3 sequences listed, around 19% are singletons. The study enrolled patients aged 18 to 65 with newly diagnosed hyperthyroidism of under 2 months' duration. Exclusion criteria comprised uncontrolled infection, other autoimmune disease, pregnancy or lactation. PBMCs came from roughly 10 ml fresh peripheral blood.

The TCR was taken from a woman between 45 and 60 years old with Graves' hyperthyroidism that later progressed to Graves' ophthalmopathy. The sequencing input was blood. V gene TRBV6-1 combines with J gene TRBJ1-6; weak D call: TRBD1 (5 bases). CDR3 bases: TGTGCCAGCGTCCAGGGTGGAATTAATTCACCCCTCCACTTT. Its protein is CASVQGGINSPLHF.